One sample yielded the 10 T cell receptor beta chains listed below, sequenced in a study of blood T cell repertoires in COVID-19. Repertoires were generated with immunoSEQ multiplex PCR, while TCRdb's copy carries only in-frame clones and drops some. The sample holds 90,000 to 120,000 clones, 87% seen once. The material sequenced was peripheral blood. All receptors come from a man in his fifties with acute or convalescent COVID-19.

The chain uses TRBV5-1 and TRBJ1-5, with TRBD1 identical over 7 bases. Germline V gene data show CDR1 as SGHRS and CDR2 as YFSETQ. The V segment lost 3 bases and the J segment 7 bases; nucleotides outside the gene matches: 7. This CDR3 spans 14 amino acids. The CDR3 here is CASSSMTGPQPQHF. The CDR3 DNA sequence: TGCGCCAGCAGCTCGATGACAGGGCCCCAGCCCCAGCATTTT.

The chain links TRBV5-5 to TRBJ2-3; 9 nucleotides line up with TRBD1. Germline-derived CDR1 and CDR2 are SGHKS and YYEKEE (reference sequence). The CDR3 covers 15 residues. V shed 4 bases, J shed 0 bases, and the junction held 3 bases outside the gene matches. This chain's CDR3 is CASSGTGSSTDTQYF. The CDR3 nucleotides read TGTGCCAGCAGCGGGACAGGGTCTAGCACAGATACGCAGTATTTT. The full variable domain, rest sourced from reference TRBV5-5 and TRBJ2-3, is DAGVTQSPTHLIKTRGQQVTLRCSPISGHKSVSWYQQVLGQGPQFIFQYYEKEERGRGNFPDRFSARQFPNYSSELNVNALLLGDSALYLCASSGTGSSTDTQYFGPGTRLTVL.

V is TRBV11-2 and J is TRBJ2-7, with no clear D. The CDR3 is 11 amino acids. The V and J ends lost 2 bases and 7 bases respectively, with 6 bases between them. CDR1 is SGHAT and CDR2 is FQNNGV in the germline V gene. CDR3 bases: TGTGCCAGCAGCTTATTCTCGGAGCAGTACTTC. This translates into CASSLFSEQYF.

V is TRBV12-5 and J is TRBJ2-5, with TRBD2 identical over 8 bases. Trimming took 6 bases from V and 5 from J; bases not matched to a gene: 11. Germline-derived CDR1 and CDR2 are LGHNT and FRNRAP. The CDR3 is made up of 15 amino acids. The CDR3 here is CASGPTGGPRETQYF. The CDR3, as DNA: TGTGCTAGTGGACCTACGGGAGGGCCTAGGGAGACCCAGTACTTC.

This chain connects TRBV5-1 to TRBJ2-3, with D maybe TRBD2 (5 bases). Germline-derived CDR1 and CDR2 are SGHRS and YFSETQ. Between the trimmed V and J ends, which lost 0 bases and 3 bases, there was a span of 11 bases. This CDR3 has 15 residues. For the CDR3, the DNA is TGCGCCAGCAGCTTGGCGGGGATGAAGACAGATACGCAGTATTTT. It translates to CASSLAGMKTDTQYF. The full variable domain, with the rest looked up from reference TRBV5-1 and TRBJ2-3, is KAGVTQTPRYLIKTRGQQVTLSCSPISGHRSVSWYQQTPGQGLQFLFEYFSETQRNKGNFPGRFSGRQFSNSRSEMNVSTLELGDSALYLCASSLAGMKTDTQYFGPGTRLTVL.

This chain uses TRBV5-4 with TRBJ2-6; TRBD2 is a possible D gene (6 bases). With 0 bases removed from V and 2 bases from J, the gap between germline ends came to 15 bases. The CDR3 is made up of 18 amino acids. The germline CDR1 and CDR2 sequences are SGHNT and YYREEE (reference sequence). For the CDR3, the DNA is TGTGCCAGCAGCTTGGCTTTTGGGGGGAACGCTGGGGCCAACGTCCTGACTTTC. Translating gives CASSLAFGGNAGANVLTF.

The chain joins TRBV14 to TRBJ2-1; 8 positions agree with TRBD1. Germline V lookup: CDR1 SGHDN, CDR2 FVKESK. The J segment lost 3 bases and the V segment lost 4 bases, leaving 11 bases of the junction unmatched. This CDR3 comprises 17 residues. The CDR3 spells CASSPKSWTGNYNEQFF. The DNA for the CDR3 is TGTGCCAGCAGCCCCAAATCCTGGACAGGGAACTACAATGAGCAGTTCTTC.

The rearrangement links TRBV28 to TRBJ2-1, with D uncertain. V shed 11 bases and J shed 0 bases, with 8 bases lying between them. CDR1 MDHEN and CDR2 SYDVKM come from the germline V gene. There are 12 residues in the CDR3. The CDR3 DNA follows: TGTGCCTTTGGTAGCTCCTACAATGAGCAGTTCTTC. Translated, it gives CAFGSSYNEQFF.

This CDR3 reads CATSRGGLAGAQFF. The CDR3 DNA sequence: TGTGCCACCAGCAGAGGGGGACTAGCGGGCGCGCAGTTCTTC. V is TRBV15 and J is TRBJ2-1, with 12 bases that match TRBD2. Trimming cost V 1 base and J 12 bases; bases outside gene matches: 4. Germline CDR1 is LNHNV and CDR2 is YYDKDF (reference sequence). This CDR3 is built from 14 residues.

This chain connects TRBV3-1 (or the pseudogene TRBV3-2) to TRBJ2-1; D remains ambiguous. V was trimmed by 4 bases and J by 5 bases, leaving 12 bases between them. The CDR3 covers 14 residues. CDR1 is LGHDT, CDR2 YNNKEL, per germline (reference sequence). This chain's CDR3 is CASSLRPSDNEQFF. In DNA, the CDR3 is TGTGCCAGCAGCCTTCGTCCCAGCGACAATGAGCAGTTCTTC.